These 15 T cell receptor beta chains came from one sample sequenced in a study of tumor-infiltrating lymphocytes in primary liver carcinoma. Using a constant-region primer together with ProtoScript II reverse transcriptase, TCR beta cDNA was made from approximately 500 ng of total RNA. For TCR beta, libraries were produced by three nested multiplex PCR rounds using slightly modified ARM-PCR. Investigators reported that the first two PCR rounds, at around 9 cycles each, used TRBV1-TRBV30 forward primers with a C-beta reverse primer. A single record per CDR3 protein comes from TCRdb applying MiXCR to the multiplex PCR reads. This table holds 250,000 to 400,000 distinct CDR3 sequences, approximately 65% found once. Unsorted whole blood supplied the blood RNA, and germline DNA was isolated too. Sequenced input: peripheral blood. Receptors were obtained from a man aged 35-49 years with primary liver carcinoma and hepatitis B virus infection.

This clonotype was counted only a few times. V is TRBV6-5 and J is TRBJ1-5; the match to TRBD1 covers 7 bases. CDR3 size: 16 residues. Per the germline V gene, CDR1 is MNHEY and CDR2 is SVGAGI. V trimming: 2 bases; J trimming: 3 bases; junction bases outside the gene matches: 7. The CDR3 reads CASSYTRQGSNQPQHF. CDR3 nucleotide sequence: TGTGCCAGCAGTTACACGCGACAGGGTTCCAATCAGCCCCAGCATTTT.

As regards this clonotype: The conserved closing phenylalanine or tryptophan is absent in this CDR3, likely reflecting a read error. The DNA is omitted, as the CDR3 cannot be located on it reliably, and the CDR3 follows TCRdb's listing. J is TRBJ2-2 and V is TRBV11-2. Germline V lookup: CDR1 SGHAT, CDR2 FQNNGV. Termini included, the CDR3 measures 13 amino acids. CDR3 loop: CASSPAYTGELFL.

Many counts were recorded for this clonotype. The J gene is TRBJ1-1, the V gene TRBV6-1; D call uncertain. Germline values: CDR1 MNHNS, CDR2 SASEGT. CDR3 length equals 11 residues. V dropped 4 bases and J dropped 2 bases, with 2 bases sitting between them. This CDR3 is CASSANTEAFF. As DNA, the CDR3 is TGTGCCAGCAGTGCTAACACTGAAGCTTTCTTT.

This clonotype has a handful of counts. J is TRBJ2-5 and V is TRBV4-3; the match to TRBD2 covers 8 bases. There are 16 residues in the CDR3. In germline, CDR1 is LGHNA, CDR2 YSLEER. Germline trimming cut 0 bases from V and 5 bases from J; bases unmatched to any gene: 8. This chain's CDR3 is CASSQDRAGVSETQYF. Written as DNA, the CDR3 is TGCGCCAGCAGCCAAGATCGAGCGGGAGTATCCGAGACCCAGTACTTC.

This clonotype showed up many times. V is TRBV5-1 and J is TRBJ2-3, with TRBD1 matching 8 bases. The CDR3 is made up of 13 amino acids. Germline V gene sequence: CDR1 SGHRS, CDR2 YFSETQ. V shed 2 bases, J shed 4 bases, and the junction held 0 bases outside the gene matches. The CDR3 loop is CASSLQGADTQYF. CDR3 nucleotides: TGCGCCAGCAGCTTACAGGGGGCAGATACGCAGTATTTT.

As concerns this clonotype: Being one base from a much bigger clone, this may be a read error. Written as DNA, the CDR3 is TGTGCCAACAGTTACTCCCGTAACTACAATGAGCAGTTCTTC. It codes for CANSYSRNYNEQFF. The chain employs TRBV6-5 and TRBJ2-1; no reliable D call. The CDR3 runs 14 residues. Germline CDR1 reads MNHEY; CDR2 reads SVGAGI.

This clonotype was seen once. One end of the junction does not line up with germline, which may come from a read error. The chain combines TRBV5-1 with TRBJ2-1; 7 bases align to TRBD2. The CDR3 has 18 residues. Germline loops: CDR1 SGHRS, CDR2 YFSETQ. CDR3 sequence reads: CASSLEASGTMGYNEQFF. The CDR3, as DNA: TGTGCCAGCAGCTTGGAAGCTAGCGGAACAATGGGGTACAATGAGCAGTTCTTC.

The count of this clonotype is one. A much larger clone differs from this one at a single base, so this may be a read error. The rearrangement uses TRBV6-1 and TRBJ1-2; possible D gene TRBD1, 6 bases. Germline loops: CDR1 MNHNS, CDR2 SASEGT. The CDR3 is 8 residues long. CDR3 in amino acids: CALGGYAF. CDR3 DNA sequence: TGCGCGCTGGGGGGCTACGCCTTC.

Comments on this clonotype: A much larger clonotype is one base distant, so this may be a read error. The rearrangement joins TRBV28 to TRBJ1-6; a possible D gene is TRBD1 (5 bases). This CDR3 spans 14 amino acids. Germline V gives CDR1 MDHEN, CDR2 SYDVKM. For the CDR3, the DNA is TGTGCCAGCAGTTCCCCCCAGGGCCGATCACTCCTCCACTTT. The encoded protein is CASSSPQGRSLLHF.

The table lists this clonotype with many counts. The V call is TRBV4-3, the J call TRBJ1-2; no clear D. Trimming cost V 0 bases and J 8 bases, with 13 bases left between them. Germline loops: CDR1 LGHNA, CDR2 YSLEER. The CDR3 has 14 residues. This CDR3 is CASSQDRRVQGYTF. In DNA form, the CDR3 reads TGCGCCAGCAGCCAAGATAGGAGGGTGCAGGGCTACACCTTC.

The chain recombines TRBV12-3 or TRBV12-4 with TRBJ1-5; 7 nucleotides match TRBD1. The ends lost 6 bases at V and 4 bases at J; junction bases unmatched: 9. The CDR3 extends over 15 amino acids. CDR3 sequence: CASSSLGTVNQPQHF. The DNA of the CDR3 is TGTGCCAGCAGCTCCTTGGGGACAGTTAATCAGCCCCAGCATTTT.

Points on this clonotype: At one end the junction does not follow the germline gene, possibly because of a read error. This sequence joins TRBV28 and TRBJ1-2; a possible D gene is TRBD1 (6 bases). The V gene's germline CDR1 is MDHEN and CDR2 SYDVKM. The CDR3 has 13 amino acids. Here the CDR3 reads CSSSPYHRAGYTF. The DNA for the CDR3 is TGTTCCAGCAGTCCCTATCACAGGGCCGGCTACACCTTC.

The chain employs TRBV28 and TRBJ2-5, with D perhaps matching TRBD2 (5 bases). V lost 2 bases and J lost 2, with 15 bases in between. This CDR3 spans 16 amino acids. Germline loops: CDR1 MDHEN, CDR2 SYDVKM. The CDR3 here is CASSLNGWRGQETQYF. The CDR3 region has the DNA TGTGCCAGCAGTTTAAACGGATGGAGAGGGCAAGAGACCCAGTACTTC.

As for this clonotype: Mismatch with germline at one junction end may stem from a read error. J is TRBJ2-2 and V is TRBV5-5; the D gene could be TRBD1 or TRBD2 (6 bases each). Per germline, CDR1 SGHKS and CDR2 YYEKEE (reference sequence). This CDR3 is 16 amino acids long. The CDR3 region is CASNNGIRRDTGELFF. The CDR3 DNA reads TGTGCCAGCAACAATGGTATCAGGAGGGACACTGGGGAGCTGTTTTTT.

The V gene is TRBV11-2, the J gene TRBJ2-5; possibly TRBD1 for D (6 bases). Trimming pared 11 bases from V and 4 bases from J, leaving 20 bases between. Germline V lookup: CDR1 SGHAT, CDR2 FQNNGV. The CDR3 has 14 residues. This chain's CDR3 is CALSLRGGGETQYF. As DNA, the CDR3 is TGTGCCCTCAGCTTACGTGGGGGCGGAGAGACCCAGTACTTC.